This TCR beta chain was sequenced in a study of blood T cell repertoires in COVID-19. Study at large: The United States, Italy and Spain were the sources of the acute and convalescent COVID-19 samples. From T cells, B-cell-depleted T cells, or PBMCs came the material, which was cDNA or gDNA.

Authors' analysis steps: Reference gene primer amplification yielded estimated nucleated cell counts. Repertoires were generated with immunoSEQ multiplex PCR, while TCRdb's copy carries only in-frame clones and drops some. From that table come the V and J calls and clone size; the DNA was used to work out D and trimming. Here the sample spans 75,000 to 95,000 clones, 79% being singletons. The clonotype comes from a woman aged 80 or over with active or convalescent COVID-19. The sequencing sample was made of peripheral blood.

Here the CDR3 DNA reads TGTGCCAGCAGTTCAAACAGGGGTTACCACGAGCAGTACTTC. It translates to CASSSNRGYHEQYF. The chain has TRBV6-5 and TRBJ2-7, with 7 bases aligning to TRBD1. Germline CDR1 and CDR2: MNHEY and SVGAGI. The CDR3 contains 14 residues. J was trimmed by 5 bases and V by 4 bases; bases with no gene match: 8.